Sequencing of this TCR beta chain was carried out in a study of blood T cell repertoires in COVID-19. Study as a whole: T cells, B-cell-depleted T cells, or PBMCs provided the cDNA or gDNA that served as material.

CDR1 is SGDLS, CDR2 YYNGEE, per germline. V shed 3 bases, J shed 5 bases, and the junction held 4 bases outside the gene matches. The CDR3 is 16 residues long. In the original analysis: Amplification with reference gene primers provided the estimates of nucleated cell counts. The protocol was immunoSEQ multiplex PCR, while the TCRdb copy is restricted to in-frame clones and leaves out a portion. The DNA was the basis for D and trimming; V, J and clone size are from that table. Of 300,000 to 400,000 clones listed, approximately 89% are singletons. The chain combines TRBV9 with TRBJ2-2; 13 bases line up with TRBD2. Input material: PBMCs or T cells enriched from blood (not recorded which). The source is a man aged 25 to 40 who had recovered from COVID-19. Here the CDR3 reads CASSGGTSGETGELFF. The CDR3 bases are TGTGCCAGCAGCGGCGGGACTAGCGGGGAGACCGGGGAGCTGTTTTTT.